Following are 20 T cell receptor beta chains from one sample sequenced in a study of CD4 and CD8 cells across lung adenocarcinoma regions. In TCRdb, the PCR reads were re-called with MiXCR into one record per CDR3 protein. Of approximately 12,000 distinct CDR3 sequences listed, approximately 50% were seen once; the top ten hold 35% to 40%. Material: CD8+ T cells from the margin of a lung tumor. Receptors originate from a female donor with lung adenocarcinoma. The CD4 and CD8 labels of this study may be unreliable.

The chain uses TRBV6-1 and TRBJ2-7; D uncertain. CDR3 size: 11 residues. Germline CDR1 is MNHNS and CDR2 is SASEGT. V shed 7 bases and J shed 1 base, with 5 bases lying between them. The chain's CDR3 is CASIGSYEQYF. The CDR3 bases are TGTGCCAGCATCGGGTCCTACGAGCAGTACTTC.

The chain joins TRBV6-4 to TRBJ2-1; TRBD2 aligns across 10 bases. V lost 5 bases to trimming and J lost 9 bases; unmatched junction nucleotides: 4. The germline V gene encodes CDR1 MRHNA and CDR2 SNTAGT. This CDR3 region has 13 residues. CDR3 loop: CASSLLAGVEQFF. CDR3 bases: TGTGCCAGCAGTCTGCTAGCGGGAGTTGAGCAGTTCTTC.

The chain uses TRBV10-3 and TRBJ2-1; 10 nucleotides agree with TRBD2. The CDR3 extends over 16 amino acids. The J segment lost 6 bases and the V segment lost 0 bases, leaving 5 bases of the junction unmatched. Per germline, CDR1 ENHRY and CDR2 SYGVKD. The CDR3 DNA reads TGTGCCATCAGTGAGTCCCTGACTAGCGGGTCCAATGAGCAGTTCTTC. It is translated as CAISESLTSGSNEQFF.

In its sample, this clonotype ranks as medium-sized. This sequence joins TRBV6-6 and TRBJ1-1; D is unresolved. The CDR3 is 13 residues long. Trimming left V 0 bases short and J 4 bases short, with 6 bases between. Germline V lookup: CDR1 MNHNY, CDR2 SVGAGI (reference sequence). The CDR3 nucleotides are TGTGCCAGCAGTTACTCCACAAGCACTGAAGCTTTCTTT. Amino acids: CASSYSTSTEAFF.

In the case of this clonotype: The germline gene is not matched at one end of the junction; a read error may be the cause. This rearrangement joins TRBV6-1 to TRBJ2-3; 7 nucleotides line up with TRBD2. Per germline, CDR1 MNHNS and CDR2 SASEGT. This CDR3 is 15 amino acids long. CDR3 sequence reads: CARGPGGAGPDTQYF. The CDR3 bases are TGTGCCAGGGGGCCCGGTGGAGCGGGGCCAGATACGCAGTATTTC.

The table lists this clonotype with a few counts. This rearrangement joins TRBV6-1 to TRBJ2-3; D might be TRBD2 (5 bases). This CDR3 comprises 15 residues. Germline-derived CDR1 and CDR2 are MNHNS and SASEGT. The V end was cut by 5 bases, the J end by 4 bases, with 16 bases between. The CDR3 loop is CASSQRTDGADTQYF. Here the CDR3 DNA reads TGTGCCAGCAGTCAGCGGACGGACGGAGCAGATACGCAGTATTTT.

This clonotype has a count of ten or more. The chain carries TRBV10-2 and TRBJ1-4, with 7 bases fitting TRBD1. V lost 3 bases and J lost 8; bases outside the gene matches: 12. The germline V gene encodes CDR1 WSHSY and CDR2 SAAADI. The CDR3 runs to 16 residues. CDR3 sequence: CASSDLDRARREKLFF. CDR3 coding DNA: TGCGCCAGCAGTGACCTCGACAGGGCCCGGAGGGAAAAACTGTTTTTT.

In this sample, this clonotype turned up many times. V and J are TRBV6-1 and TRBJ2-5; D may be TRBD1 (6 bases). The last part of the DNA fits TRBJ2-7 better; the J call may be wrong. This CDR3 spans 14 amino acids. Germline CDR1 MNHNS, CDR2 SASEGT. The CDR3 spells CASKYRVDLYEQYF. DNA of the CDR3: TGTGCCAGCAAGTACAGGGTAGATCTCTACGAGCAGTACTTC.

This clonotype has ten or more counts. A read error may produce the germline difference seen at one junction end. The V gene is TRBV7-2, the J gene TRBJ2-1, with 10 bases matching TRBD2. CDR1 SGHTA and CDR2 FQGNSA come from the germline V gene. This CDR3 has 15 amino acids. The chain's CDR3 is CASSSIAGGLNEQLF. The CDR3, as DNA: TGTGCCAGCAGCTCCATAGCGGGGGGATTAAATGAGCAGCTCTTC.

This clonotype was observed many times. This chain uses TRBV7-2 with TRBJ2-3; no definite D call. Trimming removed 1 base from V and 7 bases from J, with 3 bases in between. Germline lookup yields CDR1 SGHTA and CDR2 FQGNSA. CDR3 length: 11 amino acids. Here the CDR3 DNA reads TGTGCCAGCAGCTTAGTATATACGCAGTATTTT. Its protein product is CASSLVYTQYF.

As concerns this clonotype: One junction end disagrees with the germline gene, perhaps due to a read error. This rearrangement joins TRBV12-3 or TRBV12-4 to TRBJ2-3; a possible D gene is TRBD2 (6 bases). The CDR3 runs 13 residues. The CDR3 protein is CASSLAGTDTQYF. The CDR3 region has the DNA TGTGCCAGCAGCTTAGCGGGCACAGATACGCAGTATTTT.

Concerning this clonotype: One end of the junction is discordant with germline, which a read error may explain. The genes are TRBV6-1 and TRBJ2-3, with D possibly called TRBD1 or TRBD2 (5 bases each). Germline V gene lookup returns CDR1 MNHNS and CDR2 SASEGT. CDR3 length: 14 residues. The CDR3 nucleotides are TGTGGCAGCTCGGGGCTGAGAGCCAAAAACACGCAGTATTTC. This encodes CGSSGLRAKNTQYF.

This clonotype is labeled as medium-sized. The V gene is TRBV6-1, the J gene TRBJ2-1; 9 bases are a match to TRBD1. The J call may be mistaken, given a closer DNA end match to TRBJ2-7. Germline values: CDR1 MNHNS, CDR2 SASEGT. CDR3 length equals 15 residues. The CDR3 DNA follows: TGTGCCAGCAGTGAAGAGGTGACAGGGGGCTACGAGCAGTACTTC. It codes for CASSEEVTGGYEQYF.

This clonotype was seen a few times. A junction boundary mismatches the germline segment, possibly from a read error. The chain links TRBV6-1 to TRBJ2-3; D is possibly TRBD2 (5 bases). Germline CDR1 is MNHNS and CDR2 is SASEGT. This CDR3 has 15 amino acids. CDR3 region: CASSPGRGATNTQYF. CDR3 bases: TGTGCCAGCAGTCCGGGCCGGGGAGCCACAAATACGCAGTATTTC.

This chain joins TRBV4-1 and TRBJ2-5; 13 bases align to TRBD2. Losses at the gene ends were 4 bases for V and 1 base for J; bases not matched to a gene: 3. The length of the CDR3 is 16 residues. Germline CDR1 MGHRA, CDR2 YSYEKL. The DNA for the CDR3 is TGCGCCAGCAGCCTTACTAGCGGGGGGGCCCAAGAGACCCAGTACTTC. This gives the protein CASSLTSGGAQETQYF.

This clonotype appeared a few times. Germline is not matched at one junction end, which may reflect a read error. The chain uses TRBV27 and TRBJ2-3; D is possibly TRBD1 or TRBD2 (6 bases each). The CDR3 has 14 residues. Germline lookup yields CDR1 MNHEY and CDR2 SMNVEV (reference sequence). CDR3 amino acids: CAGRGGGVPDTQYF. The CDR3 coding sequence is TGTGCCGGGCGTGGGGGCGGGGTCCCAGATACGCAGTATTTC.

The CDR3 region is CASSLGRQGPSQETQYF. CDR3 nucleotides: TGTGCCAGCAGCTTGGGAAGACAGGGCCCGAGCCAAGAGACCCAGTACTTC. The rearrangement joins TRBV11-3 to TRBJ2-5; 7 nucleotides match TRBD1. Germline values: CDR1 SGHNT, CDR2 YENEEA. V shed 3 bases and J 1 base; nucleotides not matched to a gene: 11. The CDR3 is made up of 17 amino acids.

The rearrangement links TRBV4-1 to TRBJ2-2, with 8 positions matching TRBD2. J gave up 4 bases and V 0 bases, and 7 bases lay outside the gene matches. The CDR3 runs to 17 residues. From germline, CDR1 is MGHRA and CDR2 YSYEKL. Written as DNA, the CDR3 is TGCGCCAGCAGCCAAGACGGGGGGGGCAGGGGCACCGGGGAGCTGTTTTTT. This encodes CASSQDGGGRGTGELFF.

This clonotype came up many times. The V gene is TRBV12-3 or TRBV12-4, the J gene TRBJ2-1; 7 bases agree with TRBD2. V gave up 4 bases and J gave up 5 bases; unmatched junction bases: 11. CDR3 size: 16 residues. In DNA, the CDR3 is TGTGCCAGCAGTTCGTTCGGCGGGGGAAGGAACAATGAGCAGTTCTTC. Amino acids: CASSSFGGGRNNEQFF.

V and J are TRBV30 and TRBJ1-5; TRBD1 matches 8 bases. V was clipped by 1 base and J by 1 base; unmatched bases: 6. The CDR3 runs to 16 residues. Germline V gene sequence: CDR1 GTSNPN, CDR2 SVGIG (reference sequence). Here the CDR3 reads CAWSARGRRSNQPQHF. Written as DNA, the CDR3 is TGTGCCTGGAGTGCCAGGGGGCGTAGGAGCAATCAGCCCCAGCATTTT. Drawing the rest from reference TRBV30 and TRBJ1-5, the complete variable domain is SQTIHQWPATLVQPVGSPLSLECTVEGTSNPNLYWYRQAAGRGLQLLFYSVGIGQISSEVPQNLSASRPQDRQFILSSKKLLLSDSGFYLCAWSARGRRSNQPQHFGDGTRLSIL.